This TCR beta chain was retrieved from a study of T cell responses to AZD1222 COVID-19 vaccine. At the level of the study: Whether given at about 4 or about 12 weeks, second doses were pooled.

This table comes from immunoSEQ multiplex PCR, and its TCRdb copy is limited to in-frame clones, with some not included. The data hold 150,000 to 200,000 clones, with approximately 94% observed a single time. Study-wide points: Among the donors, most were white British and more were female, and clonal diversity was possibly underestimated. Seropositive at baseline were only six AZD1222 recipients. Repertoires in all cases were sampled only once the peak T cell response had passed.

V was cut by 7 bases and J by 0 bases, with 18 bases left in between. Germline V lookup: CDR1 SGHRS, CDR2 YFSETQ. The CDR3 totals 16 residues. Comment on this clone: Its cognate antigen is unknown.

The chain uses TRBV5-1 and TRBJ2-3; tentative D call: TRBD2 (6 bases). Material: peripheral blood, obtained on day 0 of AZD1222 vaccination. The receptor was isolated from an adult in good health. The CDR3 coding sequence is TGCGCCAGCCGTAGGGCACTAAGCGGGAGCACAGATACGCAGTATTTT. Its protein is CASRRALSGSTDTQYF. Combining the CDR3 with reference TRBV5-1 and TRBJ2-3 gives the whole variable domain KAGVTQTPRYLIKTRGQQVTLSCSPISGHRSVSWYQQTPGQGLQFLFEYFSETQRNKGNFPGRFSGRQFSNSRSEMNVSTLELGDSALYLCASRRALSGSTDTQYFGPGTRLTVL.